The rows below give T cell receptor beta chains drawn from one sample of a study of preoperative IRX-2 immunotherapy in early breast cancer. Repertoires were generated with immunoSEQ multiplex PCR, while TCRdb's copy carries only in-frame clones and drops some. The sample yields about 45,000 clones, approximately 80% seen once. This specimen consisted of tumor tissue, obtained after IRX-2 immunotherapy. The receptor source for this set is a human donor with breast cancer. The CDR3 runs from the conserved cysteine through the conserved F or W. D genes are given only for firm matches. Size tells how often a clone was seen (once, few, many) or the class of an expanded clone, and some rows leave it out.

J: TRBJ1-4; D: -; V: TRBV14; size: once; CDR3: CASSVAERKEKLFF; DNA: TGTGCCAGCAGCGTCGCGGAGAGGAAGGAAAAACTGTTTTTT
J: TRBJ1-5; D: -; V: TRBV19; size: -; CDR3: CASSIVELNQPQHF; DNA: TGTGCCAGTAGTATAGTAGAATTGAATCAGCCCCAGCATTTT
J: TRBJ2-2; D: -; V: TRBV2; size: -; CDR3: CASSPVVRGTGELFF; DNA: TGTGCCAGCAGTCCGGTCGTGAGGGGCACCGGGGAGCTGTTTTTT
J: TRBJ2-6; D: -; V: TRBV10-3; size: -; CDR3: CAISESGQNRARANVLTF; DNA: TGTGCCATCAGTGAGTCGGGGCAAAACAGGGCTCGGGCCAACGTCCTGACTTTC
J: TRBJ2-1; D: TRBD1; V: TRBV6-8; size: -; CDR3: CAIRGQGNNEQFF; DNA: TGTGCCATCAGGGGACAGGGCAACAATGAGCAGTTCTTC
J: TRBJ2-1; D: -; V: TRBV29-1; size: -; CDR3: CSPDWWGYNEQFF; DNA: TGCAGCCCTGATTGGTGGGGCTACAATGAGCAGTTCTTC
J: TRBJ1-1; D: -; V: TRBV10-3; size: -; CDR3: CAISESRSNTEAFF; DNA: TGTGCCATCAGTGAGTCGAGGTCGAACACTGAAGCTTTCTTT
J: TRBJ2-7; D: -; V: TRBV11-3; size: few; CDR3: CASSLDPRPSSYEQYF; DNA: TGTGCCAGCAGCTTGGACCCCAGACCTAGCTCCTACGAGCAGTACTTC
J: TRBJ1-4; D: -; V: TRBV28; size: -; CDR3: CASSSIGASNEKLFF; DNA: TGTGCCAGCAGTTCGATAGGGGCCAGTAATGAAAAACTGTTTTTT
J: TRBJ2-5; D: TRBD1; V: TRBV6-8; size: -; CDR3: CASIRDRPSQETQYF; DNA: TGTGCCAGCATCCGGGACAGACCGTCCCAAGAGACCCAGTACTTC
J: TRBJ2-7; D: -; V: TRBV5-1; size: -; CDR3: CASSSQQGPYEQYF; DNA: TGCGCCAGCAGCAGCCAACAGGGACCCTACGAGCAGTACTTC
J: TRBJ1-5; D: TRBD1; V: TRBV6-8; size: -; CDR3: CASSGTGVVGINQPQHF; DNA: TGTGCCAGTAGCGGGACAGGGGTTGTTGGGATCAATCAGCCCCAGCATTTT
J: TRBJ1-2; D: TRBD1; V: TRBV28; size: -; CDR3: CASSSGQEGDGYTF; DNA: TGTGCCAGCAGTTCAGGACAGGAGGGAGACGGCTACACCTTC
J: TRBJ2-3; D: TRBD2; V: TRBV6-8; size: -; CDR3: CASTSPLAGGTDTQYF; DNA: TGTGCCAGCACCAGCCCCCTAGCGGGGGGCACAGATACGCAGTATTTT
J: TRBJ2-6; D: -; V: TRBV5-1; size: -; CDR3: CASSLGAGANVLTF; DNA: TGCGCCAGCAGCTTGGGGGCTGGGGCCAACGTCCTGACTTTC
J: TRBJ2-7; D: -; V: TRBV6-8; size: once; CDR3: CASSASGWEQYF; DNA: TGTGCCAGCAGTGCATCGGGTTGGGAGCAGTACTTC
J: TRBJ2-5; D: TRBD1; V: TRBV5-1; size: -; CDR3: CASSPGTGDAETQYF; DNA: TGCGCCAGCAGCCCAGGCACAGGGGACGCGGAGACCCAGTACTTC
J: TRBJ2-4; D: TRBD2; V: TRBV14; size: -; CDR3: CASSQLQGGDIQYF; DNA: TGTGCCAGCAGCCAGCTCCAGGGAGGGGACATTCAGTACTTC
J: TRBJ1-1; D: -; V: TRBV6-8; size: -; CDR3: CAISDRDTEAFF; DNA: TGTGCCATCAGCGACCGTGACACTGAAGCTTTCTTT
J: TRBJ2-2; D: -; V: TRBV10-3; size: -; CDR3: CAISESPGHTGELFF; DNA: TGTGCCATCAGTGAGTCCCCGGGACACACCGGGGAGCTGTTTTTT
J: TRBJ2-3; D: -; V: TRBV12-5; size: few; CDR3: CASGLGLGGNPPDTQYF; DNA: TGTGCTAGTGGTTTAGGGTTAGGAGGGAATCCCCCAGATACGCAGTATTTT
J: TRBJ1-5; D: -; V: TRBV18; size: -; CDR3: CASSPRAGSQPQHF; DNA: TGTGCCAGCTCACCTCGAGCAGGTTCCCAGCCCCAGCATTTT
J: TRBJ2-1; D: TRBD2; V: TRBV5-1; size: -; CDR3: CASSLPTSGFSSYNEQFF; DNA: TGCGCCAGCAGCTTGCCTACTAGCGGCTTCTCCTCCTACAATGAGCAGTTCTTC
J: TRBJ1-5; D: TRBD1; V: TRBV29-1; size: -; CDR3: CSVLIQGSAQPQHF; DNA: TGCAGCGTTTTAATACAGGGGTCGGCTCAGCCCCAGCATTTT
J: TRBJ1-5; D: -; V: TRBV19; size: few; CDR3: CASSMEYSNQPQHF; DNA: TGTGCCAGTAGTATGGAGTATAGCAATCAGCCCCAGCATTTT
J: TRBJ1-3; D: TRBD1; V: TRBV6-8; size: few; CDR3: CASSHRWDRHWDSGNTIYF; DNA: TGTGCCAGCAGTCATCGTTGGGACAGGCATTGGGACTCTGGAAACACCATATATTTT
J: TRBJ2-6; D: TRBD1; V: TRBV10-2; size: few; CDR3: CASRGDSSGANVLTF; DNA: TGCGCCAGCAGAGGGGACAGCTCTGGGGCCAACGTCCTGACTTTC
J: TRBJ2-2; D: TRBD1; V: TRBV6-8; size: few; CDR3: CASSTGTVNTGELFF; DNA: TGTGCCAGCAGCACCGGGACAGTTAACACCGGGGAGCTGTTTTTT
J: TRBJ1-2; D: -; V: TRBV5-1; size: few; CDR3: CASSQLAGRLGRKSEDTF; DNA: TGCGCCAGCAGCCAACTAGCGGGCCGGCTAGGTCGTAAGAGTGAGGACACCTTC
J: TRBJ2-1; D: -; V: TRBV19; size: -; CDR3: CASNPRAGYSASYNEQFF; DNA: TGTGCCAGTAACCCAAGGGCAGGGTACTCGGCCTCCTACAATGAGCAGTTCTTC
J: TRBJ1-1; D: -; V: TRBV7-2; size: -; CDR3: CASSLTGGTEAFF; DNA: TGTGCCAGCAGCCTAACGGGGGGCACTGAAGCTTTCTTT
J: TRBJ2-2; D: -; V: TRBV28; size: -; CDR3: CASSRLGPQAAGELFF; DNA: TGTGCCAGCAGCCGTTTGGGCCCCCAAGCGGCCGGGGAGCTGTTTTTT
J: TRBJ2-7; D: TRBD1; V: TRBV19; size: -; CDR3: CASRGTGVPPSEQYF; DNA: TGTGCCAGTAGGGGAACAGGGGTCCCTCCTTCCGAGCAGTACTTC
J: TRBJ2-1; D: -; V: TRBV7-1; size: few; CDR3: CASSPGAPYNEQFF; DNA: TGTGCCAGCAGCCCCGGGGCGCCCTACAATGAGCAGTTCTTC
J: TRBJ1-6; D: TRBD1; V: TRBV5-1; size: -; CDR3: CASSLDRGYNSPLHF; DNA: TGCGCCAGCAGCTTGGACAGGGGGTATAATTCACCCCTCCACTTT
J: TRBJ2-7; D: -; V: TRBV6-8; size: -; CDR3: CASSLGSSYEQYF; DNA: TGTGCCAGCAGCCTAGGGAGCTCCTACGAGCAGTACTTC
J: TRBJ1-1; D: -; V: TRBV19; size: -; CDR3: CASVGRDTEAFF; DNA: TGTGCCAGTGTGGGACGTGACACTGAAGCTTTCTTT
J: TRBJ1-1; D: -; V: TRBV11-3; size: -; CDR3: CASSLDQGGTEAFF; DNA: TGTGCCAGCAGCTTGGATCAGGGTGGCACTGAAGCTTTCTTT
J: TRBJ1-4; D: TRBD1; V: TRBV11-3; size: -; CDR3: CASSGGQFNEKLFF; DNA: TGTGCCAGCAGCGGGGGACAGTTTAATGAAAAACTGTTTTTT
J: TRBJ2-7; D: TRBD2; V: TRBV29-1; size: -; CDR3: CSVEEGTSGRFEQYF; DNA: TGCAGCGTTGAAGAAGGGACTAGCGGGAGGTTCGAGCAGTACTTC
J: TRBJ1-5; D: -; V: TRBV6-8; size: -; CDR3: CASSADHQVNQPQHF; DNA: TGTGCCAGCAGCGCGGACCACCAGGTGAATCAGCCCCAGCATTTT
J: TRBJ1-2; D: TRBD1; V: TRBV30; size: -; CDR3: CAWSGPGQGYYGYTF; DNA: TGTGCCTGGAGTGGACCGGGACAGGGTTACTATGGCTACACCTTC
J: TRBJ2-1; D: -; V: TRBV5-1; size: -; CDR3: CASSLVGQSSYNEQFF; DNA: TGCGCCAGCAGCTTGGTCGGACAGAGCTCCTACAATGAGCAGTTCTTC